The clone carrying this T cell receptor beta chain was counted between two and nine times. The data originate from a study of post-analysis software for immune sequencing data. Included in the TCR beta cDNA libraries were unique molecular identifiers. A single record per CDR3 protein comes from TCRdb applying MiXCR to the PCR reads. The sample has around 400,000 distinct CDR3 sequences, about 40% seen once. The sequence came from a girl aged 2-10 years with multiple sclerosis. Specimen: blood.

The CDR3 protein is CASSQDPRRGIEQYF. The CDR3 DNA follows: TGCGCCAGCAGCCAAGATCCAAGGAGGGGGATCGAGCAGTACTTC. This chain connects TRBV4-1 to TRBJ2-5; D could derive from TRBD1 or TRBD2 (6 bases each). TRBJ2-7 explains the end of the DNA better; the J call may be wrong. The germline CDR1 and CDR2 sequences are MGHRA and YSYEKL. The CDR3 runs 15 residues.